One sample yielded the 31 T cell receptor beta chains listed below, sequenced in a study of T cell changes during pregnancy in multiple sclerosis. Produced via immunoSEQ multiplex PCR; TCRdb's table is partial and in-frame only. The repertoire consists of tens of thousands of clones, with roughly nine tenths occurring once and the leading ten covering 2.5% to 3%. The source material was peripheral blood, sampled before pregnancy. Receptors were obtained from a female donor with multiple sclerosis, enrolled in a pregnancy study.

This clone was observed once. The chain has TRBV5-5 and TRBJ1-3; D possibly corresponds to TRBD1 (6 bases). The CDR3 covers 11 residues. Germline V gene lookup returns CDR1 SGHKS and CDR2 YYEKEE (reference sequence). V lost 2 bases and J 14 bases, leaving 11 bases between the germline ends. The CDR3 loop reads CASSLRQVLYF. CDR3 coding DNA: TGTGCCAGCAGCTTACGACAGGTCCTATATTTT.

This clone occurred once. The chain joins TRBV27 to TRBJ2-7; 9 nucleotides agree with TRBD1. This CDR3 has 20 residues. The germline V gene encodes CDR1 MNHEY and CDR2 SMNVEV (reference sequence). Losses at the gene ends were 5 bases for V and 2 bases for J; bases not matched to a gene: 22. CDR3 loop: CASSHSKPFYRDRAAYEQYF. The CDR3 DNA reads as TGTGCCAGCAGTCACTCTAAACCGTTCTACCGGGACAGGGCAGCCTACGAGCAGTACTTC.

The genes are TRBV6-6 and TRBJ2-7; D is possibly TRBD2 (6 bases). V lost 0 bases and J 2 bases, leaving 11 bases between the germline ends. Germline V gene sequence: CDR1 MNHNY, CDR2 SVGAGI (reference sequence). The CDR3 runs to 15 residues. The CDR3 loop reads CASSYSGGAPYEQYF. The CDR3 DNA sequence: TGTGCCAGCAGTTACTCAGGAGGGGCCCCCTACGAGCAGTACTTC.

Only a few counts were recorded for this clone. The V call is TRBV19, the J call TRBJ1-1; 7 nucleotides agree with TRBD1. With 7 bases clipped from V and 2 bases from J, the junction kept 7 bases outside the gene matches. This CDR3 contains 14 residues. Germline V gene lookup returns CDR1 LNHDA and CDR2 SQIVND (reference sequence). In DNA, the CDR3 is TGTGCCAGTATACTACAGGGGTCTAACACTGAAGCTTTCTTT. Amino acids: CASILQGSNTEAFF.

The chain employs TRBV2 and TRBJ2-7, with a possible D match to TRBD1 (5 bases). The germline V gene has CDR1 SNHLY and CDR2 FYNNEI. This CDR3 has 12 residues. The V and J ends lost 4 bases and 2 bases respectively, with 6 bases between them. Here the CDR3 reads CASSGQPYEQYF. The CDR3 coding sequence is TGTGCCAGCAGTGGACAGCCCTACGAGCAGTACTTC.

This rearrangement joins TRBV7-8 to TRBJ2-7; TRBD2 aligns across 7 bases. The junction had 10 bases not matched to a gene; V was cut back by 6 bases and J by 5 bases. The length of the CDR3 is 14 residues. The germline gives CDR1 SGHVS, CDR2 FQNEAQ. The CDR3 protein is CASSSTGTIHEQYF. Here the CDR3 DNA reads TGTGCCAGCAGTTCGACGGGGACTATCCACGAGCAGTACTTC.

This chain links TRBV2 with TRBJ2-1, with 9 nucleotides matching TRBD2. The V segment lost 6 bases and the J segment 10 bases; nucleotides outside the gene matches: 13. The CDR3 is made up of 15 amino acids. Germline V gene sequence: CDR1 SNHLY, CDR2 FYNNEI. CDR3 sequence reads: CASSRWAGGPREQFF. CDR3 in DNA: TGTGCCAGCAGCCGGTGGGCGGGAGGGCCCCGGGAGCAGTTCTTC.

V gene TRBV5-1 combines with J gene TRBJ2-3; D gene unclear. Between the trimmed V and J ends, which lost 2 bases and 6 bases, there was a span of 13 bases. This CDR3 contains 14 residues. CDR1 and CDR2 (germline): SGHRS, YFSETQ. The CDR3 region is CASSFGPGEDTQYF. The CDR3 coding sequence is TGCGCCAGCAGCTTTGGCCCTGGAGAGGATACGCAGTATTTT.

This rearrangement joins TRBV19 to TRBJ2-3, with D hard to call. The V and J ends lost 4 bases and 5 bases respectively, with 16 bases between them. Looked up from germline, CDR1 is LNHDA and CDR2 is SQIVND (reference sequence). The CDR3 runs 15 residues. The CDR3 loop reads CASSKTVGSRDTQYF. In nucleotides, the CDR3 is TGTGCCAGTAGTAAAACTGTGGGCTCGCGAGATACGCAGTATTTT.

The chain combines TRBV19 with TRBJ2-5, with 9 bases lining up with TRBD1. The CDR3 is 15 residues long. Germline assignment: CDR1 LNHDA and CDR2 SQIVND (reference sequence). V shed 1 base and J 4 bases; nucleotides not matched to a gene: 4. CDR3 sequence reads: CASSIAGQGRETQYF. Written as DNA, the CDR3 is TGTGCCAGTAGTATAGCCGGACAGGGGAGAGAGACCCAGTACTTC.

The genes are TRBV27 and TRBJ2-7; TRBD2 aligns across 11 bases. The CDR3 is 14 residues long. J lost 2 bases, V lost 5 bases, and 2 bases had no gene match. Looked up from germline, CDR1 is MNHEY and CDR2 is SMNVEV (reference sequence). DNA for the CDR3: TGTGCCAGCAGTCCGGGACTAGCGGCCTACGAGCAGTACTTC. Encoded protein: CASSPGLAAYEQYF.

CDR3 region: CASSPLPRGLAGGVAKNIQYF. The DNA of the CDR3 is TGTGCCAGCTCACCCTTACCCAGAGGACTAGCGGGAGGCGTGGCCAAAAACATTCAGTACTTC. The chain combines TRBV18 with TRBJ2-4, with 14 bases aligning to TRBD2. Per the germline V gene, CDR1 is KGHSH and CDR2 is LQKENI. This CDR3 is 21 amino acids long. The V and J ends lost 3 bases and 1 base, in that order; junction bases with no gene match: 14.

The V and J genes are TRBV7-6 and TRBJ2-1; possible D gene TRBD2, 6 bases. The germline V and J ends were trimmed by 2 bases and 10 bases, with 15 bases remaining between them. The CDR3 covers 14 residues. Germline V gene sequence: CDR1 SGHVS, CDR2 FNYEAQ. CDR3 in DNA: TGTGCCAGCAGCTTAACGTCCGGGGCGGGGGAGCAGTTCTTC. Translation gives CASSLTSGAGEQFF. The full variable domain, completed using reference TRBV7-6 and TRBJ2-1, is GAGVSQSPRYKVTKRGQDVALRCDPISGHVSLYWYRQALGQGPEFLTYFNYEAQQDKSGLPNDRFSAERPEGSISTLTIQRTEQRDSAMYRCASSLTSGAGEQFFGPGTRLTVL.

V and J are TRBV5-1 and TRBJ2-7, with 11 nucleotides matching TRBD1. Trimming removed 0 bases from V and 7 bases from J; junction bases left unmatched: 6. The CDR3 consists of 15 residues. In germline, CDR1 is SGHRS, CDR2 YFSETQ. CDR3 nucleotide sequence: TGCGCCAGCAGCTTGGTCGGACAGGGGGCGCTTGAGCAGTACTTC. Translated: CASSLVGQGALEQYF.

The DNA of the CDR3 is TGTGCCAGCAGTCCGAGAGCCTCCCCCTACGAGCAGTACTTC. This translates into CASSPRASPYEQYF. The chain uses TRBV28 and TRBJ2-7; unclear D gene. Germline CDR1 MDHEN, CDR2 SYDVKM. V lost 5 bases, J lost 2 bases, and 13 bases lay in between. The CDR3 runs to 14 residues.

V is TRBV6-6 and J is TRBJ2-5; TRBD1 might be the D (6 bases). CDR3 length: 16 amino acids. Germline-derived CDR1 and CDR2 are MNHNY and SVGAGI (reference sequence). V was clipped by 2 bases and J by 1 base, with 14 bases between them. The CDR3 loop is CASSYPHRDSQETQYF. In DNA form, the CDR3 reads TGTGCCAGCAGTTACCCACACAGGGATTCCCAAGAGACCCAGTACTTC.

The chain couples TRBV10-3 to TRBJ2-1; TRBD1 matches 8 bases. Per germline, CDR1 ENHRY and CDR2 SYGVKD. V was pared by 1 base and J by 4 bases, with 6 bases of the junction left unmatched. The CDR3 totals 16 residues. The CDR3 DNA reads as TGTGCCATCAGTGAGTACGGGACAGGTACATACAATGAGCAGTTCTTC. Amino acids: CAISEYGTGTYNEQFF.

V usage is TRBV28 and J usage is TRBJ2-5, with D hard to call. There are 15 residues in the CDR3. Per the germline V gene, CDR1 is MDHEN and CDR2 is SYDVKM. V was pared by 8 bases and J by 1 base, with 17 bases between. The CDR3 sequence is CASASIGRSQETQYF. The CDR3 DNA follows: TGTGCCAGCGCTTCCATCGGCAGGTCCCAAGAGACCCAGTACTTC.

The V gene is TRBV29-1, the J gene TRBJ2-7; 7 bases match TRBD2. The CDR3 contains 13 residues. Germline V lookup: CDR1 SQVTM, CDR2 ANQGSEA. V shed 1 base and J 4 bases; nucleotides not matched to a gene: 4. The CDR3 DNA reads as TGCAGCGTTGAAGGGGGGGGTGGGTACGAGCAGTACTTC. Translated: CSVEGGGGYEQYF.

The chain links TRBV11-2 to TRBJ2-3; 13 nucleotides align to TRBD2. Germline trimming cut 1 base from V and 5 bases from J; bases unmatched to any gene: 6. This CDR3 has 17 residues. Germline V gene sequence: CDR1 SGHAT, CDR2 FQNNGV. CDR3 coding DNA: TGTGCCAGCAGCTTAGTTGGGACTAGCGGGATGGTAGATACGCAGTATTTT. Its translation is CASSLVGTSGMVDTQYF.

The chain has TRBV5-1 and TRBJ2-1, with unresolved D. The CDR3 is 15 amino acids. Trimming cost V 3 bases and J 0 bases, with 10 bases left between them. The germline gives CDR1 SGHRS, CDR2 YFSETQ. The CDR3 here is CASSSTANSYNEQFF. In DNA form, the CDR3 reads TGCGCCAGCAGCTCGACTGCTAACTCCTACAATGAGCAGTTCTTC. Based on the CDR3 plus reference TRBV5-1 and TRBJ2-1, the full variable domain is KAGVTQTPRYLIKTRGQQVTLSCSPISGHRSVSWYQQTPGQGLQFLFEYFSETQRNKGNFPGRFSGRQFSNSRSEMNVSTLELGDSALYLCASSSTANSYNEQFFGPGTRLTVL.

A few counts support this clone. The V gene is TRBV4-3, the J gene TRBJ2-1, with D perhaps matching TRBD2 (5 bases). CDR1 is LGHNA and CDR2 is YSLEER in the germline V gene. V was cut by 1 base and J by 2 bases, with 12 bases left in between. This CDR3 spans 16 amino acids. This chain's CDR3 is CASSQGGLIPYNEQFF. The CDR3 region has the DNA TGCGCCAGCAGCCAAGGAGGGTTAATCCCCTACAATGAGCAGTTCTTC.

This clone was observed a handful of times. This rearrangement joins TRBV6-6 to TRBJ1-5, with D maybe TRBD1 (6 bases). V shed 6 bases and J shed 7 bases, with 19 bases lying between them. The CDR3 is 15 amino acids. CDR1 and CDR2 (germline): MNHNY, SVGAGI (reference sequence). As DNA, the CDR3 is TGTGCCAGCAGCGAGCCACAGGGAAGCGGCCAGCCCCAGCATTTT. It specifies CASSEPQGSGQPQHF.

The rearrangement links TRBV4-1 to TRBJ2-7; D is perhaps TRBD1 (5 bases). Trimming removed 1 base at V and 2 bases at J, with 12 bases between. Per germline, CDR1 MGHRA and CDR2 YSYEKL. The CDR3 contains 15 residues. The CDR3 DNA follows: TGCGCCAGCAGCCAAGTTCAGGGTCGCACCTACGAGCAGTACTTC. Its protein product is CASSQVQGRTYEQYF.

The chain recombines TRBV4-1 with TRBJ2-7; possibly TRBD2 for D (6 bases). Trimming removed 8 bases at V and 7 bases at J, with 15 bases between. CDR1 and CDR2 (germline): MGHRA, YSYEKL. The CDR3 is 12 residues long. The DNA for the CDR3 is TGCGCCAGCGCGGGGACGGGGAGGGAGCAGTACTTC. Amino acids: CASAGTGREQYF.

The chain employs TRBV18 and TRBJ2-7; TRBD2 aligns across 7 bases. Germline lookup yields CDR1 KGHSH and CDR2 LQKENI. Trimming removed 6 bases from V and 3 bases from J; junction bases left unmatched: 8. The CDR3 contains 14 residues. CDR3 region: CASSTRDYHYEQYF. The CDR3 bases are TGTGCCAGCTCCACCCGGGACTACCACTACGAGCAGTACTTC.

The chain couples TRBV27 to TRBJ2-1; 8 nucleotides align to TRBD2. Germline CDR1 and CDR2: MNHEY and SMNVEV (reference sequence). The CDR3 covers 16 residues. J was trimmed by 6 bases and V by 8 bases; bases with no gene match: 15. The CDR3 reads CASLGGSGVLRNEQFF. For the CDR3, the DNA is TGTGCCAGCCTAGGGGGTAGCGGGGTATTACGCAATGAGCAGTTCTTC.

This chain uses TRBV11-2 with TRBJ1-1; tentative D call: TRBD1 (5 bases). V was trimmed by 5 bases and J by 9 bases, leaving 13 bases between them. CDR3 length: 12 residues. Germline V lookup: CDR1 SGHAT, CDR2 FQNNGV. The CDR3 loop reads CASSPRQTKAFF. CDR3 bases: TGTGCCAGCAGCCCTCGACAGACGAAAGCTTTCTTT.

This sequence joins TRBV5-1 and TRBJ2-1, with 8 bases that match TRBD2. Germline CDR1 and CDR2: SGHRS and YFSETQ. The J segment lost 3 bases and the V segment lost 4 bases, leaving 6 bases of the junction unmatched. The CDR3 has 15 amino acids. The CDR3 loop is CASSAGLVIYNEQFF. CDR3 sequence (DNA): TGCGCCAGCAGCGCGGGACTAGTGATCTACAATGAGCAGTTCTTC.

This clone was observed at least ten times. The rearrangement joins TRBV28 to TRBJ1-4, with TRBD1 identical over 10 bases. This CDR3 has 15 residues. Germline V gives CDR1 MDHEN, CDR2 SYDVKM. V trimming: 7 bases; J trimming: 7 bases; junction bases outside the gene matches: 9. DNA for the CDR3: TGTGCCAGCACCCTAAGCGGGACAGGGGCTGAAAAACTGTTTTTT. This sequence encodes CASTLSGTGAEKLFF. Full variable domain (outside the CDR3, taken from reference TRBV28 and TRBJ1-4): DVKVTQSSRYLVKRTGEKVFLECVQDMDHENMFWYRQDPGLGLRLIYFSYDVKMKEKGDIPEGYSVSREKKERFSLILESASTNQTSMYLCASTLSGTGAEKLFFGSGTQLSVL.

V usage is TRBV5-1 and J usage is TRBJ2-2; 13 nucleotides line up with TRBD2. The CDR3 covers 17 residues. Germline V gene data show CDR1 as SGHRS and CDR2 as YFSETQ. With 1 base clipped from V and 8 bases from J, the junction kept 8 bases outside the gene matches. CDR3 residues: CASSLYTSGRVPGELFF. The CDR3 DNA reads TGCGCCAGCAGCTTGTATACTAGCGGGAGGGTCCCAGGGGAGCTGTTTTTT.